This T cell receptor beta chain was sequenced during a study of radiotherapy plus CTLA-4 blockade in lung cancer. Here immunoSEQ multiplex PCR was the method, and the copy in TCRdb shows in-frame clones only, minus some. The sample has about 93,000 clones, around 88% seen once. From germline, CDR1 is MDHEN and CDR2 SYDVKM. The V end was cut by 7 bases, the J end by 2 bases, with 12 bases between. This CDR3 contains 13 residues. This TCR was recovered from a human donor with non-small cell lung cancer that progressed on radiotherapy plus ipilimumab. This chain links TRBV28 with TRBJ2-7; D is unclear. The input for sequencing was peripheral blood, taken from a patient treated with radiotherapy plus ipilimumab. The CDR3 DNA sequence: TGTGCCAGCATATCTGGCGGAACCTACGAGCAGTACTTC. Its protein is CASISGGTYEQYF.